Presented here are 14 T cell receptor beta chains from one specimen sequenced in a study of blood T cell repertoires in COVID-19. Method: immunoSEQ multiplex PCR; TCRdb's copy keeps in-frame clones and lacks some. The repertoire holds roughly 200,000 clones, with around 80% as singletons. Sequencing was performed on peripheral blood. The receptors come from a woman aged 80 or over with active or convalescent COVID-19.

The chain is built from TRBV5-4 and TRBJ2-3, with D hard to call. Trimming pared 4 bases from V and 8 bases from J, leaving 8 bases between. There are 11 residues in the CDR3. Per the germline V gene, CDR1 is SGHNT and CDR2 is YYREEE (reference sequence). The chain's CDR3 is CASSGPRTQYF. In nucleotides, the CDR3 is TGTGCCAGCAGCGGCCCCCGTACGCAGTATTTT.

This chain connects TRBV9 to TRBJ1-2; no clear D. The V end was cut by 7 bases, the J end by 8 bases, with 15 bases between. Germline CDR1 is SGDLS and CDR2 is YYNGEE. The CDR3 extends over 12 amino acids. CDR3 sequence reads: CASGGEGSGYTF. CDR3 coding DNA: TGTGCCAGCGGTGGGGAGGGTAGCGGCTACACCTTC.

The chain has TRBV19 and TRBJ1-1; the match to TRBD1 covers 10 bases. Germline trimming cut 6 bases from V and 1 base from J; bases unmatched to any gene: 5. The CDR3 extends over 15 amino acids. Germline CDR1 LNHDA, CDR2 SQIVND (reference sequence). This CDR3 is CASSRDRGWNTEAFF. In DNA form, the CDR3 reads TGTGCCAGTAGCAGGGACAGGGGCTGGAACACTGAAGCTTTCTTT.

The chain employs TRBV30 and TRBJ1-1, with 7 bases fitting TRBD1. CDR3 length: 14 amino acids. Germline CDR1 reads GTSNPN; CDR2 reads SVGIG (reference sequence). J gave up 5 bases and V 7 bases, and 13 bases lay outside the gene matches. The CDR3 DNA follows: TGTGCCTTACGTACGTGGCAGGGGGAGACTGAAGCTTTCTTT. Protein product: CALRTWQGETEAFF.

The chain is built from TRBV5-1 and TRBJ2-7, with 11 nucleotides matching TRBD2. CDR1 is SGHRS, CDR2 YFSETQ, per germline. The V and J ends lost 4 bases and 2 bases, in that order; junction bases with no gene match: 11. CDR3 length: 17 residues. The CDR3 loop reads CASSPQPGTSGTYEQYF. The DNA of the CDR3 is TGCGCCAGCAGCCCTCAGCCCGGGACTAGCGGCACCTACGAGCAGTACTTC.

The chain has TRBV14 and TRBJ2-7, with 10 bases fitting TRBD1. This CDR3 has 15 amino acids. V trimming: 0 bases; J trimming: 3 bases; junction bases outside the gene matches: 2. Germline CDR1 reads SGHDN; CDR2 reads FVKESK. CDR3 region: CASSQEGTGDYEQYF. As DNA, the CDR3 is TGTGCCAGCAGCCAAGAAGGGACAGGGGACTACGAGCAGTACTTC.

The rearrangement uses TRBV5-4 and TRBJ2-1; 12 positions agree with TRBD2. Trimming removed 0 bases from V and 8 bases from J; junction bases left unmatched: 3. The CDR3 is made up of 15 amino acids. The germline V gene encodes CDR1 SGHNT and CDR2 YYREEE (reference sequence). In DNA, the CDR3 is TGTGCCAGCAGCTTGGGTCTAGCGGGAGGGGATGAGCAGTTCTTC. It specifies CASSLGLAGGDEQFF.

The chain joins TRBV30 to TRBJ2-1; 12 bases map to TRBD2. The CDR3 is made up of 14 amino acids. Germline lookup yields CDR1 GTSNPN and CDR2 SVGIG (reference sequence). V was pared by 4 bases and J by 9 bases, with 7 bases of the junction left unmatched. Here the CDR3 reads CAWTLAGGPGEQFF. DNA for the CDR3: TGTGCCTGGACCCTAGCGGGGGGGCCGGGTGAGCAGTTCTTC.

In nucleotides, the CDR3 is TGTGCCAGTAGTTTCGGACTAGCGGGAGGGTGGAATGAGCAGTTCTTC. Translating it yields CASSFGLAGGWNEQFF. The rearrangement joins TRBV19 to TRBJ2-1; 15 nucleotides line up with TRBD2. From germline, CDR1 is LNHDA and CDR2 SQIVND (reference sequence). V lost 5 bases to trimming and J lost 7 bases; unmatched junction nucleotides: 6. The CDR3 extends over 16 amino acids.

V usage is TRBV10-3 and J usage is TRBJ2-7; 8 bases line up with TRBD1. Germline CDR1 reads ENHRY; CDR2 reads SYGVKD. The CDR3 is made up of 13 amino acids. V gave up 6 bases and J gave up 5 bases; unmatched junction bases: 6. This chain's CDR3 is CAIRGQDLDEQYF. CDR3 sequence (DNA): TGTGCCATCAGGGGACAGGACCTCGACGAGCAGTACTTC.

The V call is TRBV9, the J call TRBJ2-5; 7 bases agree with TRBD1. This CDR3 region has 15 residues. Germline V gives CDR1 SGDLS, CDR2 YYNGEE. With V trimmed by 0 bases and J by 5 bases, 7 bases remained unmatched. The CDR3 sequence: CASSVGQGEVETQYF. CDR3 DNA: TGTGCCAGCAGCGTAGGACAGGGAGAAGTGGAGACCCAGTACTTC.

The chain links TRBV6-5 to TRBJ2-7; 9 bases map to TRBD2. The CDR3 spans 15 residues. CDR1 MNHEY and CDR2 SVGAGI come from the germline V gene. Trimming at V came to 0 bases and at J to 3 bases, leaving 3 bases not matched to a gene. For the CDR3, the DNA is TGTGCCAGCAGTTACTCCTTAGCGGGAGTCTACGAGCAGTACTTC. Translation: CASSYSLAGVYEQYF.

The genes are TRBV7-2 and TRBJ1-5; D is undetermined. V was pared by 5 bases and J by 5 bases, with 10 bases between. The CDR3 length is 13 residues. Germline V lookup: CDR1 SGHTA, CDR2 FQGNSA. CDR3 region: CASSLSPDQPQHF. The CDR3 DNA is TGTGCCAGCAGCCTTAGCCCGGATCAGCCCCAGCATTTT.

Only one count was recorded for this clone. This rearrangement joins TRBV4-3 to TRBJ1-1; D is unclear. Germline V CDR1 and CDR2: LGHNA, YSLEER. The CDR3 length is 13 residues. Trimming stripped 2 bases from V and 1 base from J, with 5 bases between. CDR3 DNA: TGCGCCAGCAGCCAATCCGGGAACACTGAAGCTTTCTTT. It yields the protein CASSQSGNTEAFF.